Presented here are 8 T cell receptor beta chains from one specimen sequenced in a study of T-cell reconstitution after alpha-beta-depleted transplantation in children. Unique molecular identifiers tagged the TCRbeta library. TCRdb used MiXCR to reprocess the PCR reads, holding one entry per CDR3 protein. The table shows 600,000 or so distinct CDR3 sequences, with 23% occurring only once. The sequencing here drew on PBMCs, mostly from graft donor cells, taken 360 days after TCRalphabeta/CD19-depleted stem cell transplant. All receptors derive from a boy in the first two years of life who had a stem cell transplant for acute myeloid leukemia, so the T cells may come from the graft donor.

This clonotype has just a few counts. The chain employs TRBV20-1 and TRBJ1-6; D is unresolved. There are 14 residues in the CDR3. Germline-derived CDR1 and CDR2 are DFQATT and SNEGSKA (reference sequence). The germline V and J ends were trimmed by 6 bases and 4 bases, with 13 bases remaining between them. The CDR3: CSAPPGRYNSPLHF. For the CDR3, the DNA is TGCAGTGCCCCCCCTGGACGGTATAATTCACCCCTCCACTTT.

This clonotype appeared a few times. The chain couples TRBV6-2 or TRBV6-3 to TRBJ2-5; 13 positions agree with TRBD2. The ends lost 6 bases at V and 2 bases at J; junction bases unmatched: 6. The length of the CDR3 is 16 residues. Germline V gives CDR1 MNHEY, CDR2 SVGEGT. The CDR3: CASSRGLAGEQETQYF. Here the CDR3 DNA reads TGTGCCAGCAGCCGAGGACTAGCGGGGGAACAAGAGACCCAGTACTTC.

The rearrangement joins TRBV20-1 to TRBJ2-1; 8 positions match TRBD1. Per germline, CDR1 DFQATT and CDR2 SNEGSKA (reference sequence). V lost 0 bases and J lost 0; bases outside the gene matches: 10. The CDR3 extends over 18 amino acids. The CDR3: CSARDYRAGTGSYNEQFF. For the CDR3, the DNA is TGCAGTGCTAGAGATTATCGAGCCGGGACAGGCTCCTACAATGAGCAGTTCTTC.

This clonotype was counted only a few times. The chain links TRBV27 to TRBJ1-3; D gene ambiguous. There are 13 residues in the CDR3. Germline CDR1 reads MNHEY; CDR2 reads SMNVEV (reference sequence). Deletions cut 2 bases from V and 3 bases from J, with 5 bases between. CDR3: CASSLRRGNTIYF. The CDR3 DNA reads TGTGCCAGCAGTTTAAGGCGTGGAAACACCATATATTTT.

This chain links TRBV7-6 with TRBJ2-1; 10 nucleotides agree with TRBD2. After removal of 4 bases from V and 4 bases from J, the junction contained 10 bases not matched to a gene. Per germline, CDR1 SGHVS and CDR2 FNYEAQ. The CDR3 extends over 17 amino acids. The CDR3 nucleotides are TGTGCCAGCAGCTCCCTCCACCGACTAGCGGGTTACAATGAGCAGTTCTTC. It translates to CASSSLHRLAGYNEQFF.

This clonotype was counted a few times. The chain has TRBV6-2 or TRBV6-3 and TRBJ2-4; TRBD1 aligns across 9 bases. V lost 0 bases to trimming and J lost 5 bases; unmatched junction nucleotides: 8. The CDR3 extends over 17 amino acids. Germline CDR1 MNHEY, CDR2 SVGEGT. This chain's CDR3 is CASSYSEEGQGENIQYF. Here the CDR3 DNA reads TGTGCCAGCAGTTACTCAGAGGAGGGACAGGGAGAAAACATTCAGTACTTC.

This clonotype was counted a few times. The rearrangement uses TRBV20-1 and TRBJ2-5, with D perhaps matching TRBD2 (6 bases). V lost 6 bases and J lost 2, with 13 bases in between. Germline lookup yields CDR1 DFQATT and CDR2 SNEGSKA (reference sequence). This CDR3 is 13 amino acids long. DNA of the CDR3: TGCAGTGCGTTCCGGGACTTTCAAGAGACCCAGTACTTC. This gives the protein CSAFRDFQETQYF.

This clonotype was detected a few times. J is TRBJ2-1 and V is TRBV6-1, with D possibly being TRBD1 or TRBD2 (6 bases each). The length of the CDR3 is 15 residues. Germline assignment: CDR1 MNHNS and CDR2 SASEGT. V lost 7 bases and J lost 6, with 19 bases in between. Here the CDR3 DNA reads TGTGCCAGCATCCCGGGGGCGCCCAACTTCAATGAGCAGTTCTTC. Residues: CASIPGAPNFNEQFF.